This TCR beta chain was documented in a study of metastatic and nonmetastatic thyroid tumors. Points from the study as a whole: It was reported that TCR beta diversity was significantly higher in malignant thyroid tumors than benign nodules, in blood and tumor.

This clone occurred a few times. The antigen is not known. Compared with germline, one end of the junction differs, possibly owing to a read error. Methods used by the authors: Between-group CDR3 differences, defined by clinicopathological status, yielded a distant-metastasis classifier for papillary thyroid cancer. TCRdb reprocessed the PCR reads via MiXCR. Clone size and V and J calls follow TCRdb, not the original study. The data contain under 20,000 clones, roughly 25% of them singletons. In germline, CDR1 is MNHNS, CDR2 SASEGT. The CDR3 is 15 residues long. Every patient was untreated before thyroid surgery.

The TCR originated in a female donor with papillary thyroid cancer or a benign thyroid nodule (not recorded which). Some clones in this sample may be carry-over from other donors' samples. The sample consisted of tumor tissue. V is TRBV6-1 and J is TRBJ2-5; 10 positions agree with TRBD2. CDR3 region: CANSDLAGEVETQYF. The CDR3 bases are TGTGCCAACAGTGATCTAGCGGGAGAGGTAGAGACCCAGTACTTC.